Listed below are T cell receptor beta chains from one sample, sequenced in a study of cytomegalovirus exposure and HLA in healthy donors. Profiling relied on immunoSEQ multiplex PCR, and the TCRdb table lists in-frame clones only, not all of them. The sample has around 120,000 clones; approximately 66% are singletons. The sequenced material came from PBMCs. The origin of the receptors is a man aged 35-49 years in good health and CMV-seropositive. Both conserved end residues are part of each CDR3. D genes are given only for firm matches. Rows give clone size only sometimes, using once, few, many, or a class for an expanded clone.

V gene: TRBV5-1
D gene: TRBD1
clone size: few
J gene: TRBJ2-5
CDR3 length: 15
CDR3 protein: CASSLGTGIQETQYF
CDR3 DNA: TGCGCCAGCAGCTTGGGGACAGGTATACAAGAGACCCAGTACTTC

V gene: TRBV5-1
D gene: -
clone size: few
J gene: TRBJ2-1
CDR3 length: 17
CDR3 protein: CASSLGLAPYTYNEQFF
CDR3 DNA: TGCGCCAGCAGCTTGGGGCTAGCCCCCTACACCTACAATGAGCAGTTCTTC

V gene: TRBV4-3
D gene: TRBD2
clone size: -
J gene: TRBJ2-1
CDR3 length: 15
CDR3 protein: CASSQGRGDYNEQFF
CDR3 DNA: TGCGCCAGCAGCCAAGGACGGGGGGATTACAATGAGCAGTTCTTC

V gene: TRBV19
D gene: -
clone size: few
J gene: TRBJ2-2
CDR3 length: 15
CDR3 protein: CASCQSISGAGELFF
CDR3 DNA: TGTGCCAGTTGCCAATCTATATCGGGAGCCGGGGAGCTGTTTTTT

V gene: TRBV19
D gene: -
clone size: -
J gene: TRBJ2-1
CDR3 length: 15
CDR3 protein: CASTTGGTSYNEQFF
CDR3 DNA: TGTGCCAGTACCACCGGAGGGACCTCCTACAATGAGCAGTTCTTC

V gene: TRBV28
D gene: -
clone size: few
J gene: TRBJ2-7
CDR3 length: 14
CDR3 protein: CASREGSGSYEQYF
CDR3 DNA: TGTGCCAGCAGAGAAGGAAGCGGTTCCTACGAGCAGTACTTC

V gene: TRBV25-1
D gene: TRBD2
clone size: -
J gene: TRBJ2-1
CDR3 length: 13
CDR3 protein: CASSPSGSWRRFF
CDR3 DNA: TGTGCCAGCAGCCCTAGCGGGAGCTGGAGGCGGTTCTTC

V gene: TRBV9
D gene: TRBD1
clone size: -
J gene: TRBJ2-3
CDR3 length: 14
CDR3 protein: CASSGDRVTDTQYF
CDR3 DNA: TGTGCCAGCAGCGGTGACAGGGTTACAGATACGCAGTATTTT

V gene: TRBV2
D gene: -
clone size: -
J gene: TRBJ2-7
CDR3 length: 14
CDR3 protein: CASSFTDREYEQYF
CDR3 DNA: TGTGCCAGCAGTTTTACCGACAGAGAATACGAGCAGTACTTC

V gene: TRBV7-7
D gene: -
clone size: -
J gene: TRBJ2-2
CDR3 length: 17
CDR3 protein: CASSFGLSSATTGELFF
CDR3 DNA: TGTGCCAGCAGCTTCGGTCTTTCCAGCGCTACCACCGGGGAGCTGTTTTTT

V gene: TRBV6-5
D gene: TRBD1
clone size: once
J gene: TRBJ1-1
CDR3 length: 14
CDR3 protein: CASSQTGDKNEAFF
CDR3 DNA: TGTGCCAGCAGTCAGACAGGGGATAAGAATGAAGCTTTCTTT

V gene: TRBV6-6
D gene: -
clone size: few
J gene: TRBJ1-5
CDR3 length: 15
CDR3 protein: CASSYAPGGGRPQHF
CDR3 DNA: TGTGCCAGCAGTTACGCCCCTGGGGGGGGGAGGCCCCAGCATTTT

V gene: TRBV19
D gene: -
clone size: few
J gene: TRBJ1-1
CDR3 length: 12
CDR3 protein: CASNRGSSEAFF
CDR3 DNA: TGTGCCAGTAATAGGGGAAGCTCTGAAGCTTTCTTT

V gene: TRBV5-6
D gene: TRBD2
clone size: -
J gene: TRBJ2-5
CDR3 length: 17
CDR3 protein: CASSPPGSGGRGETQYF
CDR3 DNA: TGTGCCAGCAGCCCGCCGGGGTCGGGGGGACGAGGGGAGACCCAGTACTTC